This T cell receptor beta chain was recorded in a study of Ad26.COV2.S vaccination and SARS-CoV-2 variants. Across the study: Intramuscular Ad26.COV2.S doses were given once or twice, 56 days apart.

This CDR3 contains 13 residues. Germline V CDR1 and CDR2: SGHVS, FQNEAQ. Trimming cost V 2 bases and J 12 bases; bases outside gene matches: 4. Comments on this clone: Its matching antigen is unknown.

Repertoires were generated with immunoSEQ multiplex PCR, while TCRdb's copy carries only in-frame clones and drops some. The table records 350,000 to 450,000 clones, roughly 85% of them present only once. Study-wide results and limits: Vaccinated and placebo-treated recipients had similar non-spike TCR breadth.

The sample's treatment: around 19 received Ad26.COV2.S at low or high dose, single or two shots; roughly 5 received placebo; per-sample allocation not given. Samples came from day 63 after the first vaccine or placebo injection. The genes are TRBV7-8 and TRBJ2-1; 10 bases agree with TRBD2. The source is a person aged 18-60 years who received the Ad26.COV2.S COVID-19 vaccine or a placebo. The material was peripheral blood, obtained in a trial of Ad26.COV2.S vaccine versus placebo. The CDR3 nucleotides read TGTGCCAGCAGCTTAATAGAGCGGGGGGGGCAGTTCTTC. Its translation is CASSLIERGGQFF.